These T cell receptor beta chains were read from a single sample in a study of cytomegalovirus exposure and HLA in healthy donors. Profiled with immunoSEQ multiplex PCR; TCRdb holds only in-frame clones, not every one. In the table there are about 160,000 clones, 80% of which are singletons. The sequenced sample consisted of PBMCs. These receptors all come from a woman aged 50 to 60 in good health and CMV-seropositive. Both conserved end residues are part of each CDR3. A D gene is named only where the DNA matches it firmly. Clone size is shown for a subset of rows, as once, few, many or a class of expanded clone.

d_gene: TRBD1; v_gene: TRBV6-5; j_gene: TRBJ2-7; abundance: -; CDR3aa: CASSYYGQVNEQYF; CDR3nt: TGTGCCAGCAGTTACTATGGACAGGTAAACGAGCAGTACTTC
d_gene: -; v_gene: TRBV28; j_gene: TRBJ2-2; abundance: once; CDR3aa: CASSLVVGRENTGELFF; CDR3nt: TGTGCCAGCAGTTTAGTCGTGGGCAGGGAGAACACCGGGGAGCTGTTTTTT
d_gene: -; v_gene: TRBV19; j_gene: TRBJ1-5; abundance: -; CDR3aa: CASSIIGDRHNQPQHF; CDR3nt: TGTGCCAGTAGTATTATAGGCGACAGACACAATCAGCCCCAGCATTTT
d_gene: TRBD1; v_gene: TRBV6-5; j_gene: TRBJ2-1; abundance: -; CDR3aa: CASSYSGTGSGNEQFF; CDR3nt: TGTGCCAGCAGTTACTCGGGGACAGGGTCTGGGAATGAGCAGTTCTTC
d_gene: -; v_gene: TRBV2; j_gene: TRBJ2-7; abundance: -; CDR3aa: CAAGAGALRYEQYF; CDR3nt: TGTGCCGCCGGGGCGGGGGCCTTGAGATACGAGCAGTACTTC
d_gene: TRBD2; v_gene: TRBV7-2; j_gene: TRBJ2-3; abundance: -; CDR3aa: CASSQSGGEDTQYF; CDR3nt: TGTGCCAGCAGCCAGAGCGGGGGGGAAGATACGCAGTATTTT
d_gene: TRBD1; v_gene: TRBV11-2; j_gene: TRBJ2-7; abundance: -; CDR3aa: CASSLGLQGANGRYEQYF; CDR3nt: TGTGCCAGCAGCTTAGGCCTTCAGGGGGCGAACGGTCGTTACGAGCAGTACTTC
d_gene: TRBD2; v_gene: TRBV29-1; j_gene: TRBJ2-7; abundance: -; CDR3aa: CSVGTSGSYEQYF; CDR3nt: TGCAGCGTCGGGACTAGCGGGAGCTACGAGCAGTACTTC
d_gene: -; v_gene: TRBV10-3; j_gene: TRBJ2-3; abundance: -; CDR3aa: CAVGASATFSTDTQYF; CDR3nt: TGTGCCGTTGGGGCTAGCGCTACCTTTAGCACAGATACGCAGTATTTT
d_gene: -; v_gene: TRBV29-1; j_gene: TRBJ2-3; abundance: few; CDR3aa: CSVEVTGSTDTQYF; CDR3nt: TGCAGCGTTGAAGTGACGGGGAGCACAGATACGCAGTATTTT
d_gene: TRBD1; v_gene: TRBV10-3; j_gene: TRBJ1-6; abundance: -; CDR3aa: CASGGTGFNSPLHF; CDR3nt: TGTGCCAGTGGGGGGACAGGATTCAATTCACCCCTCCACTTT
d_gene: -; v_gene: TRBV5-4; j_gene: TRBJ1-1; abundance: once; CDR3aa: CASSLGGGGTEAFF; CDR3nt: TGTGCCAGCAGCTTGGGTGGGGGGGGGACTGAAGCTTTCTTT
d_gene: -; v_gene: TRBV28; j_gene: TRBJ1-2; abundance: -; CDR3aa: CASRAHGGLNNGYTF; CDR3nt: TGTGCCAGCAGGGCCCACGGGGGTCTAAACAATGGCTACACCTTC
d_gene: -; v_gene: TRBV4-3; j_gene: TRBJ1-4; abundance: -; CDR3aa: CASSQDLGQGSEKLFF; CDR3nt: TGCGCCAGCAGCCAAGATCTAGGGCAGGGGAGCGAAAAACTGTTTTTT
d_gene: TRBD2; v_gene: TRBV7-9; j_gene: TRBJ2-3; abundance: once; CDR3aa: CASSLQGTSLTADTQYF; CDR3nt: TGTGCCAGCAGCCTCCAGGGGACTAGCTTAACTGCAGATACGCAGTATTTT
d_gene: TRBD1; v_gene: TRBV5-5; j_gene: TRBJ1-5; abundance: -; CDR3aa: CASSGTGFNQPQHF; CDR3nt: TGTGCCAGCAGCGGGACAGGGTTCAATCAGCCCCAGCATTTT
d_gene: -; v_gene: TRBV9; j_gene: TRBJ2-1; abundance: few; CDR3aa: CASSVGQSQFSYNEQFF; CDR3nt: TGTGCCAGCAGCGTAGGCCAGTCCCAATTCTCCTACAATGAGCAGTTCTTC
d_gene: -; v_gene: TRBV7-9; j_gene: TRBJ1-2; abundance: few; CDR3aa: CASSLGYQGNGYTF; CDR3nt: TGTGCCAGCAGCTTAGGATATCAGGGTAATGGCTACACCTTC
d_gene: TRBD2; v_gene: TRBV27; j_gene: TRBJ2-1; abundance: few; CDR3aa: CASSFQRGLRNEQFF; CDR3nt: TGTGCCAGCAGTTTCCAGCGGGGGTTGAGGAATGAGCAGTTCTTC
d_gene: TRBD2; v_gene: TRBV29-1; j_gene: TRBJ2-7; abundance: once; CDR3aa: CSVEINTSGNYEQYF; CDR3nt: TGCAGCGTTGAAATCAATACTAGCGGGAACTACGAGCAGTACTTC
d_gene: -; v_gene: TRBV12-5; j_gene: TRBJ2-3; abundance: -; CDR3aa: CASGLTSTDTQYF; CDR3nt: TGTGCTAGTGGTTTGACTAGCACAGATACGCAGTATTTT
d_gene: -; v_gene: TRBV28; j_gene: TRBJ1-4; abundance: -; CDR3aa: CASSPRTAANEKLFF; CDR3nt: TGTGCCAGCAGCCCCCGGACAGCGGCTAATGAAAAACTGTTTTTT
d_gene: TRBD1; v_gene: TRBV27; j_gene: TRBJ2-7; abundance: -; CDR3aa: CASSVWRTGGAYEQYF; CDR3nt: TGTGCCAGCAGTGTATGGCGGACAGGGGGCGCCTACGAGCAGTACTTC
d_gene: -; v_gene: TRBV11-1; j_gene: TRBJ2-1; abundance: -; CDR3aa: CASSLSVVPFF; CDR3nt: TGTGCCAGCAGCTTGTCGGTAGTTCCGTTCTTC
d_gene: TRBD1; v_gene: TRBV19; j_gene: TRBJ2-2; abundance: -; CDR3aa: CASSIGDRYAGELFF; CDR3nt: TGTGCCAGTAGTATAGGGGACAGATACGCCGGGGAGCTGTTTTTT
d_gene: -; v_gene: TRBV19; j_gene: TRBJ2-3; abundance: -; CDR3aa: CASSQGTIADTQYF; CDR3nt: TGTGCCAGTAGTCAGGGGACTATTGCAGATACGCAGTATTTT
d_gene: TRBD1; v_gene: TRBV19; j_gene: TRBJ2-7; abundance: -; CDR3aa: CASSPNPGTGTYEQYF; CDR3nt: TGTGCCAGTAGTCCAAATCCCGGGACAGGGACCTACGAGCAGTACTTC
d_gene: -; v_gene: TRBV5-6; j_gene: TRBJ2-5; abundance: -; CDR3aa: CASSPGGWETQYF; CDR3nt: TGTGCCAGCAGCCCCGGGGGATGGGAGACCCAGTACTTC
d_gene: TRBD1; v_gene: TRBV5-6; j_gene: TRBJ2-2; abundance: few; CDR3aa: CASVKGARDTGELFF; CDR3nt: TGTGCCAGCGTTAAGGGGGCGCGGGACACCGGGGAGCTGTTTTTT
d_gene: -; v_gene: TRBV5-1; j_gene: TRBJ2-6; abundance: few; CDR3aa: CASSLAPPYSGANVLTF; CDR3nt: TGCGCCAGCAGCTTGGCCCCCCCCTACTCTGGGGCCAACGTCCTGACTTTC
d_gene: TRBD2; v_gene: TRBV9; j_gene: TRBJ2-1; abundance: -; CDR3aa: CASSVGGRAHNEQFF; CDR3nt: TGTGCCAGCAGCGTAGGCGGGAGGGCCCACAATGAGCAGTTCTTC
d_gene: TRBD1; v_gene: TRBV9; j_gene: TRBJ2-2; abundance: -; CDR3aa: CASSRGTGGEAGELFF; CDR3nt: TGTGCCAGCAGCAGGGGAACAGGGGGCGAAGCCGGGGAGCTGTTTTTT
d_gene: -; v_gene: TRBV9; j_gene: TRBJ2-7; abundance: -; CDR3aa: CASSAQTGIGYEQYF; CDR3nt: TGTGCCAGCAGCGCACAGACAGGTATAGGCTACGAGCAGTACTTC
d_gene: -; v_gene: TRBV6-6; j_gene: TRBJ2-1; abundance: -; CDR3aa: CASSYGRSSYNEQFF; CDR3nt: TGTGCCAGCAGTTATGGAAGGAGCTCCTACAATGAGCAGTTCTTC
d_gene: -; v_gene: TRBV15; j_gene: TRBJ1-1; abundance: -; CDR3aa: CATSRGLGRGDTEAFF; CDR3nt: TGTGCCACCAGCAGAGGCTTAGGAAGGGGCGACACTGAAGCTTTCTTT
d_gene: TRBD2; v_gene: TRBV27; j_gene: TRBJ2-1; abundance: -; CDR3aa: CASSFEAGVGHEQFF; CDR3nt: TGTGCCAGCAGTTTCGAAGCGGGAGTAGGGCATGAGCAGTTCTTC
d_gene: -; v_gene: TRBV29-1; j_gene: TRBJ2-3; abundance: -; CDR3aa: CSVEKPATDTQYF; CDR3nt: TGCAGCGTTGAAAAGCCCGCAACAGATACGCAGTATTTT
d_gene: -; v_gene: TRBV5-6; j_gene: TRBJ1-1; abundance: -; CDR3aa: CASSTGTLNTEAFF; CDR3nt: TGTGCCAGCAGTACCGGGACATTGAACACTGAAGCTTTCTTT
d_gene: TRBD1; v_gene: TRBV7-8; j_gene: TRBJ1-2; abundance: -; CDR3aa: CASSPPNDRVGGYTF; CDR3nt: TGTGCCAGCAGCCCCCCCAACGACAGGGTTGGGGGCTACACCTTC
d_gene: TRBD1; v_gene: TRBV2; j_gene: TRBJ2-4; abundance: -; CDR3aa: CASSDTGAYSNIQYF; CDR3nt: TGTGCCAGCAGTGACACAGGGGCTTACAGCAACATTCAGTACTTC
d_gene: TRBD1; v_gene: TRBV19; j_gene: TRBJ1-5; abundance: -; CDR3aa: CASSIPSDRAGDQPQHF; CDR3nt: TGTGCCAGTAGTATCCCCTCGGACAGGGCCGGCGATCAGCCCCAGCATTTT
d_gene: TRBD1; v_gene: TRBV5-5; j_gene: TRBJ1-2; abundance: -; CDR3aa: CASSWTGVHYGYTF; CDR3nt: TGTGCCAGCAGCTGGACAGGGGTCCACTATGGCTACACCTTC
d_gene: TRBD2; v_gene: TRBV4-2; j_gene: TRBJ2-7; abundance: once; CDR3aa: CASSQEASGSYEQYF; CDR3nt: TGTGCCAGCAGCCAAGAGGCTAGCGGGTCGTACGAGCAGTACTTC
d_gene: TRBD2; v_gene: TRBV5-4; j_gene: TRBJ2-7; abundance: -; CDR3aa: CASSKQSGTSYEQYF; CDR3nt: TGTGCCAGCAGCAAACAAAGCGGGACCTCCTACGAGCAGTACTTC
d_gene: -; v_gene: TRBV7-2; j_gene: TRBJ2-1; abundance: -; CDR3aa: CASSLQGKEQFF; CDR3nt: TGTGCCAGCAGCTTGCAGGGGAAGGAGCAGTTCTTC
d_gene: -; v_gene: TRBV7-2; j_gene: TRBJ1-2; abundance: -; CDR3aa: CASTPPRTGYGYTF; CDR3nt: TGTGCCAGCACCCCACCGCGCACGGGGTATGGCTACACCTTC
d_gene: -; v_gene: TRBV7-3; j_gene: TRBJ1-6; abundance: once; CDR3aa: CASSLLGSYNSPLHF; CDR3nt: TGTGCCAGCAGCTTACTCGGCTCCTATAATTCACCCCTCCACTTT
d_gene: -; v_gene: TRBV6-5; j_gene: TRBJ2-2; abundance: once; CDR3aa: CASSYGLANTGELFF; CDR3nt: TGTGCCAGCAGTTACGGTCTAGCGAACACCGGGGAGCTGTTTTTT
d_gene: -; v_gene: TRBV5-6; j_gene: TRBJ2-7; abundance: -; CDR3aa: CASSFGSVGAYEQYF; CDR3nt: TGTGCCAGCAGCTTCGGGTCGGTGGGGGCTTACGAGCAGTACTTC
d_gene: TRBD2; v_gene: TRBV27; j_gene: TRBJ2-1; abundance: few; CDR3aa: CASRSGRADNNEQFF; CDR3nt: TGTGCCAGCAGGAGCGGGAGGGCTGACAACAATGAGCAGTTCTTC